The 28 T cell receptor beta chains below all came from one sample that was sequenced in a study of blood T cell repertoires in COVID-19. Libraries were prepared by immunoSEQ multiplex PCR; TCRdb keeps only in-frame clonotypes and omits some of them. Found here are about 300,000 clones, around 84% of them singletons; the top ten hold over 1%. The sequenced material came from peripheral blood. The receptors stem from a man in his sixties or seventies with acute or convalescent COVID-19.

The chain carries TRBV7-8 and TRBJ2-7; 10 bases agree with TRBD1. This CDR3 spans 16 amino acids. The V gene's germline CDR1 is SGHVS and CDR2 FQNEAQ. V trimming: 4 bases; J trimming: 2 bases; junction bases outside the gene matches: 8. Here the CDR3 reads CASSSTWTGGTYEQYF. The CDR3 nucleotides are TGTGCCAGCAGCTCTACCTGGACAGGGGGGACCTACGAGCAGTACTTC.

The V gene is TRBV30, the J gene TRBJ2-1; 8 bases agree with TRBD2. V dropped 2 bases and J dropped 5; count of bases not matched to a gene: 2. The CDR3 length is 13 residues. From germline, CDR1 is GTSNPN and CDR2 SVGIG (reference sequence). For the CDR3, the DNA is TGTGCCTGGAGTTCGGGACTAGACAATGAGCAGTTCTTC. This codes for CAWSSGLDNEQFF.

The rearrangement uses TRBV29-1 and TRBJ1-4; 8 nucleotides agree with TRBD1. This CDR3 is 12 amino acids long. V was pared by 5 bases and J by 6 bases, with 2 bases of the junction left unmatched. Germline V gene data show CDR1 as SQVTM and CDR2 as ANQGSEA. In nucleotides, the CDR3 is TGCAGCGTTCAGGGGGCAGATGAAAAACTGTTTTTT. It codes for CSVQGADEKLFF.

In this sample, this clone turned up once. The chain recombines TRBV24-1 with TRBJ2-1; 9 nucleotides line up with TRBD2. V trimming: 7 bases; J trimming: 0 bases; junction bases outside the gene matches: 6. Per the germline V gene, CDR1 is KGHDR and CDR2 is SFDVKD. The length of the CDR3 is 16 residues. DNA for the CDR3: TGTGCCACCAGCACGCGTAGCGGGAGCTCCTACAATGAGCAGTTCTTC. Its translation: CATSTRSGSSYNEQFF.

The chain joins TRBV19 to TRBJ2-3, with TRBD1 identical over 9 bases. This CDR3 spans 15 amino acids. Germline assignment: CDR1 LNHDA and CDR2 SQIVND (reference sequence). Losses at the gene ends were 1 base for V and 4 bases for J; bases not matched to a gene: 3. The CDR3 nucleotides read TGTGCCAGTAGTATAGGGGACAGGGACCCAGATACGCAGTATTTT. This sequence encodes CASSIGDRDPDTQYF.

This chain joins TRBV7-9 and TRBJ1-1; TRBD1 matches 11 bases. Germline V lookup: CDR1 SEHNR, CDR2 FQNEAQ (reference sequence). V was clipped by 5 bases and J by 6 bases; unmatched bases: 8. This CDR3 has 15 residues. This chain's CDR3 is CASSPPGQGVPEAFF. The DNA of the CDR3 is TGTGCCAGCAGCCCCCCGGGACAGGGGGTCCCTGAAGCTTTCTTT. Variable domain in full (rest from reference TRBV7-9 and TRBJ1-1): DTGVSQNPRHKITKRGQNVTFRCDPISEHNRLYWYRQTLGQGPEFLTYFQNEAQLEKSRLLSDRFSAERPKGSFSTLEIQRTEQGDSAMYLCASSPPGQGVPEAFFGQGTRLTVV.

V usage is TRBV18 and J usage is TRBJ2-3; D is unresolved. The CDR3 sequence is 12 residues long. The V end lost 3 bases, the J end lost 6 bases, and 7 bases lay between the germline ends. Germline-derived CDR1 and CDR2 are KGHSH and LQKENI. Here the CDR3 DNA reads TGTGCCAGCTCACCGCAAGAGGATACGCAGTATTTT. It codes for CASSPQEDTQYF.

The chain joins TRBV27 to TRBJ2-7, with 7 bases fitting TRBD1. Trimming cost V 3 bases and J 0 bases; bases outside gene matches: 8. This CDR3 is built from 16 residues. The V gene's germline CDR1 is MNHEY and CDR2 SMNVEV (reference sequence). DNA for the CDR3: TGTGCCAGCAGTTTCGGGGACAGTCGAGGCTCCTACGAGCAGTACTTC. Translation gives CASSFGDSRGSYEQYF.

V gene TRBV5-4 combines with J gene TRBJ2-3; maybe TRBD1 (6 bases). V was cut by 6 bases and J by 2 bases, with 22 bases left in between. Germline V gene lookup returns CDR1 SGHNT and CDR2 YYREEE (reference sequence). There are 17 residues in the CDR3. The CDR3 loop is CASTLGGRGALTDTQYF. As DNA, the CDR3 is TGTGCCAGCACCCTTGGTGGCAGGGGCGCTCTCACAGATACGCAGTATTTT.

The chain is built from TRBV7-9 and TRBJ2-3; 10 bases are shared with TRBD1. Trimming at V came to 5 bases and at J to 4 bases, leaving 6 bases not matched to a gene. This CDR3 spans 15 amino acids. Germline V gives CDR1 SEHNR, CDR2 FQNEAQ (reference sequence). CDR3 in amino acids: CASSRGTGVSDTQYF. DNA of the CDR3: TGTGCCAGCAGCCGGGGGACAGGGGTTTCAGATACGCAGTATTTT.

The chain couples TRBV5-1 to TRBJ1-4; 7 bases agree with TRBD1. This CDR3 comprises 15 residues. The V gene's germline CDR1 is SGHRS and CDR2 YFSETQ. Losses at the gene ends were 1 base for V and 5 bases for J; bases not matched to a gene: 5. The CDR3 bases are TGCGCCAGCAGCTTGATACCGGGACAGAATGAAAAACTGTTTTTT. Protein product: CASSLIPGQNEKLFF.

The V and J genes are TRBV12-3 or TRBV12-4 and TRBJ1-1; D is perhaps TRBD1 (6 bases). V lost 10 bases, J lost 4 bases, and 16 bases lay in between. The CDR3 consists of 13 residues. The CDR3 reads CATAIQGITEAFF. In DNA, the CDR3 is TGTGCCACCGCCATTCAGGGGATCACTGAAGCTTTCTTT.

The gene calls are TRBV29-1 and TRBJ1-1; the D is unclear. CDR1 and CDR2 from the germline V gene are SQVTM and ANQGSEA. This CDR3 has 11 amino acids. V was pared by 7 bases and J by 6 bases, with 12 bases between. As DNA, the CDR3 is TGCAGCGCTGTTCCAGCGGCTGAAGCTTTCTTT. Its protein is CSAVPAAEAFF.

As regards this clone: Other DNA sequences in the same sample also yield this CDR3. The V and J genes are TRBV11-2 and TRBJ1-4, with 9 bases that match TRBD1. V lost 3 bases to trimming and J lost 5 bases; unmatched junction nucleotides: 1. Germline V gene data show CDR1 as SGHAT and CDR2 as FQNNGV. The CDR3 totals 14 residues. CDR3 protein: CASSLGQGNEKLFF. CDR3 nucleotide sequence: TGTGCCAGCAGCTTGGGACAGGGCAATGAAAAACTGTTTTTT.

V gene TRBV10-3 combines with J gene TRBJ1-2, with 10 nucleotides matching TRBD1. Germline V CDR1 and CDR2: ENHRY, SYGVKD. The CDR3 loop spans 13 amino acids. Unmatched junction bases numbered 1, after V lost 4 bases and J lost 5 bases. The CDR3 coding sequence is TGTGCCATCAGTGGGGACAGGGGATATGGCTACACCTTC. Translated: CAISGDRGYGYTF.

The chain is built from TRBV2 and TRBJ2-5; the D gene is possibly TRBD1 (6 bases). CDR1 and CDR2 (germline): SNHLY, FYNNEI. The CDR3 runs 12 residues. The V end was cut by 8 bases, the J end by 5 bases, with 12 bases between. DNA of the CDR3: TGTGCCAGCTACAGGGTGGTGGAGACCCAGTACTTC. This sequence encodes CASYRVVETQYF. Using reference TRBV2 and TRBJ2-5 for the parts outside the CDR3, the full variable domain is EPEVTQTPSHQVTQMGQEVILRCVPISNHLYFYWYRQILGQKVEFLVSFYNNEISEKSEIFDDQFSVERPDGSNFTLKIRSTKLEDSAMYFCASYRVVETQYFGPGTRLLVL.

This chain links TRBV6-5 with TRBJ1-4; 9 nucleotides line up with TRBD1. CDR1 and CDR2 from the germline V gene are MNHEY and SVGAGI. With V trimmed by 0 bases and J by 7 bases, 3 bases remained unmatched. The CDR3 has 15 amino acids. The CDR3 nucleotides read TGTGCCAGCAGTTACTCGGGGACAGGGTTTGAAAAACTGTTTTTT. Translated, it gives CASSYSGTGFEKLFF.

There are a few counts of this clone. The gene calls are TRBV6-1 and TRBJ2-7; 9 nucleotides agree with TRBD2. The CDR3 has 14 residues. V shed 5 bases, J shed 5 bases, and the junction held 7 bases outside the gene matches. Germline V lookup: CDR1 MNHNS, CDR2 SASEGT. The CDR3 sequence is CASSYSGLADEQYF. The DNA of the CDR3 is TGTGCCAGCAGTTATTCGGGACTAGCTGACGAGCAGTACTTC.

This sequence joins TRBV5-1 and TRBJ2-3; 9 nucleotides match TRBD2. The germline gives CDR1 SGHRS, CDR2 YFSETQ. V shed 4 bases and J 0 bases; nucleotides not matched to a gene: 3. This CDR3 is 15 amino acids long. In nucleotides, the CDR3 is TGCGCCAGCAGCGACACTAGCGGGAGCACAGATACGCAGTATTTT. It encodes CASSDTSGSTDTQYF.

V gene TRBV12-3 or TRBV12-4 combines with J gene TRBJ1-5; D unclear. The CDR3 totals 12 residues. With 6 bases removed from V and 0 bases from J, the gap between germline ends came to 3 bases. CDR3 in amino acids: CASSRSNQPQHF. The CDR3 DNA reads TGTGCCAGCAGCCGTAGCAATCAGCCCCAGCATTTT.

The rearrangement joins TRBV12-3 or TRBV12-4 to TRBJ2-7; D gene ambiguous. With 6 bases removed from V and 1 base from J, the gap between germline ends came to 10 bases. CDR3 length: 13 residues. CDR3 loop: CASSPRQSYEQYF. For the CDR3, the DNA is TGTGCCAGCAGCCCAAGACAATCCTACGAGCAGTACTTC.

Concerning this clone: Within the sample, other DNA sequences also encode this same CDR3. The chain recombines TRBV2 with TRBJ2-7; 10 bases fit TRBD1. Trimming took 5 bases from V and 0 from J; bases not matched to a gene: 1. The CDR3 extends over 14 amino acids. Germline CDR1 reads SNHLY; CDR2 reads FYNNEI. As DNA, the CDR3 is TGTGCCAGCAGTCGGACAGGGGGCTCCTACGAGCAGTACTTC. Translated, it gives CASSRTGGSYEQYF. Variable domain in full (rest from reference TRBV2 and TRBJ2-7): EPEVTQTPSHQVTQMGQEVILRCVPISNHLYFYWYRQILGQKVEFLVSFYNNEISEKSEIFDDQFSVERPDGSNFTLKIRSTKLEDSAMYFCASSRTGGSYEQYFGPGTRLTVT.

This chain joins TRBV28 and TRBJ2-2; TRBD1 aligns across 10 bases. The germline V gene encodes CDR1 MDHEN and CDR2 SYDVKM. J lost 1 base, V lost 3 bases, and 5 bases had no gene match. The CDR3 runs to 17 residues. In nucleotides, the CDR3 is TGTGCCAGCAGTTTCACGTGGACAGGGGGGAACACCGGGGAGCTGTTTTTT. This translates into CASSFTWTGGNTGELFF.

The chain links TRBV7-2 to TRBJ2-7; TRBD1 aligns across 9 bases. Unmatched junction bases numbered 5, after V lost 4 bases and J lost 4 bases. This CDR3 comprises 14 residues. The germline V gene encodes CDR1 SGHTA and CDR2 FQGNSA. The CDR3 DNA reads as TGTGCCAGCAGCTCCGGGACAGGGCCATACGAGCAGTACTTC. This sequence encodes CASSSGTGPYEQYF.

V gene TRBV6-2 or TRBV6-3 combines with J gene TRBJ1-2, with a possible D match to TRBD1 (6 bases). Germline CDR1 and CDR2: MNHEY and SVGEGT. Trimming left V 6 bases short and J 9 bases short, with 17 bases between. The length of the CDR3 is 13 residues. The CDR3 region is CASSQPTGIRYTF. DNA of the CDR3: TGTGCCAGCAGCCAGCCCACAGGGATCCGCTACACCTTC.

This clone appeared a single time. The gene calls are TRBV5-1 and TRBJ1-1, with D unclear. V was pared by 1 base and J by 1 base, with 8 bases between. From germline, CDR1 is SGHRS and CDR2 YFSETQ. This CDR3 comprises 14 residues. DNA of the CDR3: TGCGCCAGCAGCTTGAGCTTCCAGAACACTGAAGCTTTCTTT. Its protein is CASSLSFQNTEAFF.

V gene TRBV7-2 combines with J gene TRBJ2-6; no clear D gene. V lost 7 bases and J 4 bases, leaving 2 bases between the germline ends. The CDR3 has 11 amino acids. CDR1 and CDR2 (germline): SGHTA, FQGNSA. In DNA form, the CDR3 reads TGTGCCAGCACAGGGGCCAACGTCCTGACTTTC. As protein: CASTGANVLTF.

The chain employs TRBV19 and TRBJ1-4, with 10 bases lining up with TRBD1. V lost 6 bases and J lost 8; bases outside the gene matches: 9. The CDR3 has 15 amino acids. Germline assignment: CDR1 LNHDA and CDR2 SQIVND (reference sequence). CDR3 loop: CASRVAGTGDEKLFF. The CDR3 DNA follows: TGTGCCAGTAGGGTAGCCGGGACAGGGGACGAAAAACTGTTTTTT.